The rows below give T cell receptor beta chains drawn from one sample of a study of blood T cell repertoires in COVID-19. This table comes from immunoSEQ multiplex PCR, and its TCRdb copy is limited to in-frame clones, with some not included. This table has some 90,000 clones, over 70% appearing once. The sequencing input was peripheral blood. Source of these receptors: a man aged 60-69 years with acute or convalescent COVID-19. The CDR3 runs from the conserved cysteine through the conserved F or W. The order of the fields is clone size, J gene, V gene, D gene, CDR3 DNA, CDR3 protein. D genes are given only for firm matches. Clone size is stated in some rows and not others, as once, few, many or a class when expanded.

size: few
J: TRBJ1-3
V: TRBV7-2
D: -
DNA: TGTGCCAGCGGTACAGGGCTGGCTGGAAACACCATATATTTT
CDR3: CASGTGLAGNTIYF

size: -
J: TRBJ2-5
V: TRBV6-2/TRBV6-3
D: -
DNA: TGTGCCAGCAGTTACTTGGCGGGCAGGCCTATCTACCAAGAGACCCAGTACTTC
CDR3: CASSYLAGRPIYQETQYF

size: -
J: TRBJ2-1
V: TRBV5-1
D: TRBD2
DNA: TGCGCCAGCAGCTTGTTTCTAGCGGGAGGTGGTGAGCAGTTCTTC
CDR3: CASSLFLAGGGEQFF

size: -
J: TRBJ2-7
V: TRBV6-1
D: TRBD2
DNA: TGTGCCAGCAGTGCCCTCCCCCCTCTAGCGGGGGGCACCTACGAGCAGTACTTC
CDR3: CASSALPPLAGGTYEQYF

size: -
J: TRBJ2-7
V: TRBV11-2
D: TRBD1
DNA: TGTGCCAGCAGTGGGCAGGGGGTGGGCGAGCAGTACTTC
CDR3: CASSGQGVGEQYF

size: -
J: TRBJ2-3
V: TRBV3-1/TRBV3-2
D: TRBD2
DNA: TGTGCCAGCAGCCGGGGACTAGCGGGGAGCACAGATACGCAGTATTTT
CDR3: CASSRGLAGSTDTQYF

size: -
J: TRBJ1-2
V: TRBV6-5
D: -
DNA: TGTGCCTTAGCGCCAGACGATAACTATGGCTACACCTTC
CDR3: CALAPDDNYGYTF

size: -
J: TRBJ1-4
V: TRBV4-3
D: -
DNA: TGCGCCAGCAGCCATAGACAGTCTGGGGAAAAACTGTTTTTT
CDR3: CASSHRQSGEKLFF

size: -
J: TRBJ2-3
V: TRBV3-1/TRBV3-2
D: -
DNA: TGTGCCAGCAGCACCAGACTAGTGCCTGGCACAGATACGCAGTATTTT
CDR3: CASSTRLVPGTDTQYF

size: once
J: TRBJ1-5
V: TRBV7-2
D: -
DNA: TGTGCCAGCAGCTTAGCATTAGACAGATACCATCAGCCCCAGCATTTT
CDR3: CASSLALDRYHQPQHF

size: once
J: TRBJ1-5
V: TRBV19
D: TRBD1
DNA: TGTGCCAGTAGCCGAGACAGGGGGCTTAATCAGCCCCAGCATTTT
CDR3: CASSRDRGLNQPQHF

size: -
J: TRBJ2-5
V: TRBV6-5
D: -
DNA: TGTGCCAGCATATCCTATGCAGGTCAAGAGACCCAGTACTTC
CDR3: CASISYAGQETQYF

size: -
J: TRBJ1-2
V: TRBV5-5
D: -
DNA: TGTGCCAGCAGCTTCCGGGGGTCCGGCTACACCTTC
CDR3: CASSFRGSGYTF

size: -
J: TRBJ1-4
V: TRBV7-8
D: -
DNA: TGTGCCAGCAGCTTAGTAAAGGAGAAACTGTTTTTT
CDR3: CASSLVKEKLFF

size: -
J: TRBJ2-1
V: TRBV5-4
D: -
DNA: TGTGCCAGCAGCATTAAGTCGGGCTCCTACAATGAGCAGTTCTTC
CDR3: CASSIKSGSYNEQFF

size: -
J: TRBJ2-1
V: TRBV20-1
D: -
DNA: TGCAGTGCTAGTGTAAGAGGGGGGGCCTACAATGAGCAGTTCTTC
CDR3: CSASVRGGAYNEQFF

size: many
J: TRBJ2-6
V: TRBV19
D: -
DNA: TGTGCCAGTAGTCCCCAATCTGGGGCCAACGTCCTGACTTTC
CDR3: CASSPQSGANVLTF

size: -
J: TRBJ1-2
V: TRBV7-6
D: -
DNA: TGTGCCAGCAGCAGGCGGGGTGGGACTTCTGGCTACACCTTC
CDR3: CASSRRGGTSGYTF

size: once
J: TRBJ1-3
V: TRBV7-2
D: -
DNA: TGTGCCAGCAGCCTGCAGGGGTCGACGGGAAACACCATATATTTT
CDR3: CASSLQGSTGNTIYF

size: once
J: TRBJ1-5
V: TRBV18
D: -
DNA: TGTGCCAGCTCAGCGAGCGAAGGACTGCCCCAGCATTTT
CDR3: CASSASEGLPQHF

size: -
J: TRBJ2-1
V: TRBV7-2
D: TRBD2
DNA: TGTGCCAGCAGCTTACAAGCGGGGAGCTCCTACAATGAGCAGTTCTTC
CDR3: CASSLQAGSSYNEQFF

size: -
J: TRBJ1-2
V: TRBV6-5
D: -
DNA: TGTGCCAGCAGTTACTCAACCGGTGATCAAGAGAGCGGCTACACCTTC
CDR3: CASSYSTGDQESGYTF

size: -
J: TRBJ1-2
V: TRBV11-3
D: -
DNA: TGTGCCAGCAGCTTAGTCCCAGGGCTGTGCTATGGCTACACCTTC
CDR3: CASSLVPGLCYGYTF

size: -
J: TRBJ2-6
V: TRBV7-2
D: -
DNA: TGTGCCAGCAGCAACAGAGGGGGGGCTGGGGCCAACGTCCTGACTTTC
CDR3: CASSNRGGAGANVLTF

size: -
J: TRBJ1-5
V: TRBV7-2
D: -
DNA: TGTGCCAGCAGCTTAGAAGTCCAGGGTCATCAGCCCCAGCATTTT
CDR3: CASSLEVQGHQPQHF

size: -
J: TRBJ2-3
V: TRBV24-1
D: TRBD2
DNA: TGTGCCACCAGTGACTGGACTAGCGACACAGATACGCAGTATTTT
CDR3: CATSDWTSDTDTQYF

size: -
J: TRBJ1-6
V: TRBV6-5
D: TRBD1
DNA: TGTGCCAGCTCGACAGGGCCCCAGAGGTCACCCCTCCACTTT
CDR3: CASSTGPQRSPLHF

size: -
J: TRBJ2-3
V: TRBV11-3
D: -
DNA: TGTGCCAGCAGCTTAGATAGGGGGAAGGGCACAGATACGCAGTATTTT
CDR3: CASSLDRGKGTDTQYF

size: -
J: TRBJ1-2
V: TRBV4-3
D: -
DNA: TGCGCCAGCAGCCAAGATAAACGGGGTCCCTATGGCTACACCTTC
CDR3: CASSQDKRGPYGYTF

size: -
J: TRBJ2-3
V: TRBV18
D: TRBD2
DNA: TGTGCCAGCTCACCTTACTCTGACCCGGGACTAGCGGGAGTTAGCACAGATACGCAGTATTTT
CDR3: CASSPYSDPGLAGVSTDTQYF

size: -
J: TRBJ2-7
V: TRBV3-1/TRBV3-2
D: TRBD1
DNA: TGTGCCAGCAGCTATCGGGACAGGGTTTCCTACGAGCAGTACTTC
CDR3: CASSYRDRVSYEQYF

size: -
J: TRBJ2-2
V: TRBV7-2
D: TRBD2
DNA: TGTGCCAGCAGCCCCCGACTAGCGGGAGCAGGCACCGGGGAGCTGTTTTTT
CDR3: CASSPRLAGAGTGELFF

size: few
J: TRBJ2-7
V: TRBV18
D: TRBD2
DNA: TGTGCCAGCTCCCCCGTTCTAGCGGGGTACGAGCAGTACTTC
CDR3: CASSPVLAGYEQYF

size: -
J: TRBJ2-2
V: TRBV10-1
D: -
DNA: TGCGCCAGCAGTCAGAACACCGGGGAGCTGTTTTTT
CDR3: CASSQNTGELFF

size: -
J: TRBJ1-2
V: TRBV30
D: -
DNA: TGTGCCTGGAGCTGGCAGGGGTTGCATGGCTACACCTTC
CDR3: CAWSWQGLHGYTF

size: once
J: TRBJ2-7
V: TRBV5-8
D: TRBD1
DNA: TGTGCCAGCAGCTCTCCGCCGGGACAGCCTTACGAGCAGTACTTC
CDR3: CASSSPPGQPYEQYF

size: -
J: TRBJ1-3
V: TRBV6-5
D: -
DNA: TGTGCCAGCAGGAACAGTGCGGGAAACACCATATATTTT
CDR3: CASRNSAGNTIYF

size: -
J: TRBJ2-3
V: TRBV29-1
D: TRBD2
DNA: TGCAGCGTTGATGGACTAGCGGGGGGTGGAGGCACAGATACGCAGTATTTT
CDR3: CSVDGLAGGGGTDTQYF

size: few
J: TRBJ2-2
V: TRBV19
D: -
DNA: TGTGCCAGTAGTATTTTCCCTAGCGAGACCGGGGAGCTGTTTTTT
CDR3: CASSIFPSETGELFF

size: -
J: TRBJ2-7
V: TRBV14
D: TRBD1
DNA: TGTGCCAGCAGCCAAGAACAGGGGGCTATCAACGAGCAGTACTTC
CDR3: CASSQEQGAINEQYF

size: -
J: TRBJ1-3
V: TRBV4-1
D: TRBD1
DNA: TGCGCCAGCAGCCAGACAGGGTTAAGGAACACCATATATTTT
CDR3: CASSQTGLRNTIYF

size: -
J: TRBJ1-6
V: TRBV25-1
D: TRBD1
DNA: TGTGCCAGCTGTCGAGCCGGGACAGACGATTCACCCCTCCACTTT
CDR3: CASCRAGTDDSPLHF